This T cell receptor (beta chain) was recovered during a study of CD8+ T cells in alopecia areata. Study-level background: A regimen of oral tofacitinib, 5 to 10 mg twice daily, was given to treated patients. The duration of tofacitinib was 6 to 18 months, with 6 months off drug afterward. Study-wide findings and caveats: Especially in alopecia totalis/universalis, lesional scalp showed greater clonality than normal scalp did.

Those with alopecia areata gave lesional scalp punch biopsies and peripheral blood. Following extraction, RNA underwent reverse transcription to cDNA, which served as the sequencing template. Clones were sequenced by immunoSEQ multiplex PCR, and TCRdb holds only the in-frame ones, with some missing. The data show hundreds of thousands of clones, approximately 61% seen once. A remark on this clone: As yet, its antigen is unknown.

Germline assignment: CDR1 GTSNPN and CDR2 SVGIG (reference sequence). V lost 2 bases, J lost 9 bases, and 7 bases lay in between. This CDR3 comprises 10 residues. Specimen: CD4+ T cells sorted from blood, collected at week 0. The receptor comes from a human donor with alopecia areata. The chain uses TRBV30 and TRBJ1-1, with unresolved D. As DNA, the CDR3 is TGTGCCTGGAGTCAGGAGCAAGCTTTCTTT. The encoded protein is CAWSQEQAFF.